Each of the 4 T cell receptor beta chains below was sequenced from the same sample in a study of T cell changes during pregnancy in multiple sclerosis. TCRdb's copy holds only in-frame clones and misses some; the assay was immunoSEQ multiplex PCR. Of under 45,000 clones in the sample, more than 75% were seen once. The sample here was peripheral blood, taken in the second trimester of pregnancy. The receptors stem from a female donor in good health, enrolled as a control in a pregnancy study.

This clone has more than one count but fewer than ten. The V and J genes are TRBV27 and TRBJ1-5; 8 bases are shared with TRBD1. J gave up 5 bases and V 6 bases, and 6 bases lay outside the gene matches. Per the germline V gene, CDR1 is MNHEY and CDR2 is SMNVEV (reference sequence). CDR3 size: 14 residues. The CDR3, as DNA: TGTGCCAGCAGACCTACAGGGGGGCATCAGCCCCAGCATTTT. Encoded protein: CASRPTGGHQPQHF.

The chain joins TRBV5-4 to TRBJ1-2; 8 positions match TRBD1. The CDR3 contains 16 residues. V shed 2 bases and J 2 bases; nucleotides not matched to a gene: 8. Germline-derived CDR1 and CDR2 are SGHNT and YYREEE (reference sequence). Here the CDR3 DNA reads TGTGCCAGCAGCTTCAGGACAGGGACAAGGAACTATGGCTACACCTTC. Translated: CASSFRTGTRNYGYTF.

V gene TRBV19 combines with J gene TRBJ1-5; D might be TRBD1 (6 bases). CDR3 length: 13 amino acids. Germline CDR1 and CDR2: LNHDA and SQIVND (reference sequence). V was clipped by 6 bases and J by 4 bases, with 10 bases between them. Written as DNA, the CDR3 is TGTGCCAGTAGAGGACAGCCGAATCAGCCCCAGCATTTT. Its translation: CASRGQPNQPQHF.

The rearrangement links TRBV15 to TRBJ1-3, with 9 bases lining up with TRBD1. V trimming: 0 bases; J trimming: 0 bases; junction bases outside the gene matches: 3. The CDR3 loop spans 17 amino acids. The V gene's germline CDR1 is LNHNV and CDR2 YYDKDF (reference sequence). CDR3 in amino acids: CATSRDMGQGSGNTIYF. Here the CDR3 DNA reads TGTGCCACCAGCAGAGATATGGGACAGGGCTCTGGAAACACCATATATTTT.